This is a list of T cell receptor beta chains from one sample in a study of blood T cells in healthy people across ages. TCRdb re-analysed the 5' RACE reads in MiXCR, keeping a single row per CDR3 protein. The top ten clones hold more than 20% of a sample with around 2 million distinct CDR3 sequences, roughly two fifths of them seen once. The sample consisted of blood. These receptors were taken from a human donor in good health. Both conserved end residues are part of each CDR3. A D gene is named only where the DNA matches it firmly. For some rows the clone size is stated as once, few or many, or as a class when expanded; others skip it.

cdr3_nt,cdr3_aa,clone_size,j_call,v_call,d_call
TGTGCCAGCAGCAAAGGAAGGGGACAGAACACAGATACGCAGTATTTT,CASSKGRGQNTDTQYF,-,TRBJ2-3,TRBV21-1,-
TGTTCCAGCAGCCTAGGGGTCGGGACACGGGGAGGATCACCCCTCCACTTT,CSSSLGVGTRGGSPLHF,-,TRBJ1-6,TRBV7-9,-
TGTGCCAGTAGTGCCTTACAGGGGGGCGAGCAGTACTTC,CASSALQGGEQYF,-,TRBJ2-7,TRBV19,TRBD1
TGTGCCAGCAGTTTTCTGGGCCTGGCAGCTATGAACACTGAAGCTTTCTTT,CASSFLGLAAMNTEAFF,-,TRBJ1-1,TRBV12-3/TRBV12-4,-
TGTGCCACGCGGGGGTATGGCACAGATACGCAGTATTTT,CATRGYGTDTQYF,few,TRBJ2-3,TRBV27,TRBD2
TGTGCCACCAGCAAAGACCCCAAAAGGTTGGGAGATACGCAGTATTTT,CATSKDPKRLGDTQYF,few,TRBJ2-3,TRBV15,-
TGTGCCAGCAGTTTGGACCTAGCTCAGCCCCAGCATTTT,CASSLDLAQPQHF,-,TRBJ1-5,TRBV12-3/TRBV12-4,-
TGCGCCAGCAGCAATGAAGGTTTTTCTAATGAAAAACTGTTTTTT,CASSNEGFSNEKLFF,-,TRBJ1-4,TRBV4-3,-
TGTGCCAGCAGCGTAGCTACAGGGCAGGGGGCTACTGAAGCTTTCTTT,CASSVATGQGATEAFF,-,TRBJ1-1,TRBV9,TRBD1
TGTGCCAGCAGTGAATTAGGGGGGCTGTGGGCTTTCTTT,CASSELGGLWAFF,-,TRBJ1-1,TRBV2,-
TGTGCCAGCAGTTTCCCGCCGGGACTAGCGGGGTACGAGCAGTACTTC,CASSFPPGLAGYEQYF,-,TRBJ2-7,TRBV12-3/TRBV12-4,TRBD2
TGTGCCAGCAGCGTATTTGGGGAGGGATACGAGCAGTACTTC,CASSVFGEGYEQYF,few,TRBJ2-7,TRBV9,TRBD2
TGTGCCAGCAGCTTAACGGCTACAAATGAGCAGTTCTTC,CASSLTATNEQFF,-,TRBJ2-1,TRBV7-3,-
TGCAGCGTTTCGCACACTGAAGCTTTCTTT,CSVSHTEAFF,-,TRBJ1-1,TRBV29-1,-
TGTGCCAGCAAACTCCATGCCGGGGACAGGGGTATTCCCCTCCACTTT,CASKLHAGDRGIPLHF,-,TRBJ1-6,TRBV7-2,TRBD1
TGTGCCAGCAGCATTCGGACAGGGCGTGTCTATGGCTACACCTTC,CASSIRTGRVYGYTF,few,TRBJ1-2,TRBV7-2,TRBD1
TGCGCCAGCAGCCAAGATTTTAGCGGGGGGGACCAAGAGACCCAGTACTTC,CASSQDFSGGDQETQYF,-,TRBJ2-5,TRBV4-3,TRBD2
TGTGCCAGCAGCCAAGTAGAAGAAGAAGCTTTCTTT,CASSQVEEEAFF,-,TRBJ1-1,TRBV3-1,-
TGTGCCAGCAGCTTAGGCTCCAGGGAGCAGTACTTC,CASSLGSREQYF,many,TRBJ2-7,TRBV13,-
TGTGCCAGCAGTCAGGCAACGACTAGCGGGGGTGGAGATACGCAGTATTTT,CASSQATTSGGGDTQYF,-,TRBJ2-3,TRBV3-1,TRBD2
TGCGCCAGCGGGGGACAGGAGGTAGATGGCTACACCTTC,CASGGQEVDGYTF,-,TRBJ1-2,TRBV5-1,TRBD1
TGCGCCAGCCGAAACCGGGACACCCCGCAAGAGACCCAGTACTTC,CASRNRDTPQETQYF,-,TRBJ2-5,TRBV4-1,-
TGTGCCAGCAGCGTGGGACAGGGACTCTACAATGAGCAGTTCTTC,CASSVGQGLYNEQFF,many,TRBJ2-1,TRBV7-2,TRBD1